This T cell receptor beta chain is from a study of T cell repertoires in cytomegalovirus infection. The CDR3 is 14 amino acids. Trimming removed 4 bases from V and 7 bases from J; junction bases left unmatched: 5. Germline assignment: CDR1 MGHDK and CDR2 SYGVNS. Using its own MiXCR run on the reads, TCRdb lists one record per CDR3 protein. The sample gives about 680,000 distinct CDR3 sequences, 24% of which show up once; 8% is in the top ten. Overall study findings and caveats: CMV-specific TCR beta clonotypes restricted by HLA-C were the ones dominating the ex vivo response. Identification of carriers of CMV plus the relevant HLA was achieved through cumulative public TCR beta family frequency.

This clonotype has only a few counts. Antigen: not known. This chain joins TRBV25-1 and TRBJ2-1; 9 bases match TRBD1. This clonotype was obtained from a human donor in good health (CMV status not recorded). Some clones in this sample may be carry-over from other donors' samples. The material sequenced was CD8+ T cells from PBMCs. The DNA of the CDR3 is TGTGCCAGCAGTGTAATACAGGGGGCAAATGAGCAGTTCTTC. Amino acid sequence: CASSVIQGANEQFF.